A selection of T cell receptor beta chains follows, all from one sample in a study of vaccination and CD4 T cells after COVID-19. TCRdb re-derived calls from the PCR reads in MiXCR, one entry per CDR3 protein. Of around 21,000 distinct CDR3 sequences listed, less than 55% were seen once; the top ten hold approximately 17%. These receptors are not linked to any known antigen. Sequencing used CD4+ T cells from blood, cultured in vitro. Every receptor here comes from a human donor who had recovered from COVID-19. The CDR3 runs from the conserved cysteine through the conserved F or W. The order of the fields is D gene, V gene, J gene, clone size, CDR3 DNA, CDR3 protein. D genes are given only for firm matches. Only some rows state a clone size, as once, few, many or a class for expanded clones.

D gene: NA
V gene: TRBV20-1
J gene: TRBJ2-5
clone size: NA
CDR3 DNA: TGCAGTGCTAGAGATCCGAAGGAGCGCCTACGCCAAGAGACCCAGTACTTC
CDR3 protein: CSARDPKERLRQETQYF

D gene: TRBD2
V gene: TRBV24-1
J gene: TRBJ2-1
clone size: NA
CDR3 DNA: TGTGCCACCAGTAAGACTAGCGGGAGCCATGAGCAGTTCTTC
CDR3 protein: CATSKTSGSHEQFF

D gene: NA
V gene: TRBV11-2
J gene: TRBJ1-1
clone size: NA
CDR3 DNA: TGTGCCAGCAGCTTAGCCAGGCTAAACACTGAAGCTTTCTTT
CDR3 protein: CASSLARLNTEAFF

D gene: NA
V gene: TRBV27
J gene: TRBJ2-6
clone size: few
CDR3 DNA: TGTGCCAGCAGTTTATTAAAACCCTCTGGGGCCAACGTCCTGACTTTC
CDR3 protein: CASSLLKPSGANVLTF

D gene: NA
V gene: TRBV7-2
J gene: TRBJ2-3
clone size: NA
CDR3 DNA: TGTGCCAGCAGCTTAGTTGGCGGTGCCACAGATACGCAGTATTTT
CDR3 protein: CASSLVGGATDTQYF

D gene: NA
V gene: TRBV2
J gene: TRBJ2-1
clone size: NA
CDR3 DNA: TGTGCCAGCAGTGCCGGGAATATCTACAATGAGCAGTTCTTC
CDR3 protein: CASSAGNIYNEQFF

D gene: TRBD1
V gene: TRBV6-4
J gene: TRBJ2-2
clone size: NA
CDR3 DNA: TGTGCCAGCAGTGACAGCCACAGGGGGCTCTCGTCCGGGGAGCTGTTTTTT
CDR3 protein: CASSDSHRGLSSGELFF

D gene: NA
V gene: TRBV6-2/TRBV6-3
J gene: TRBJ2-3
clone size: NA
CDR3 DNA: TGTGCCAGCAGTTACTGGGATACGCAGTATTTT
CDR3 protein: CASSYWDTQYF

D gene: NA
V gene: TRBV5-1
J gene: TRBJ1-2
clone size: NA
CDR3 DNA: TGCGCCAGCAGCTTAGACAGCCCCTATGGCTACACCTTC
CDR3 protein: CASSLDSPYGYTF

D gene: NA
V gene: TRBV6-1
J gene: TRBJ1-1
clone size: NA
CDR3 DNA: TGTGCCAGCAGGGCCGAGGTGGCCTGGAACACTGAAGCTTTCTTT
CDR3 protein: CASRAEVAWNTEAFF

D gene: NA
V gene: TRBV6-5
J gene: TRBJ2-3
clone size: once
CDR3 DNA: TGTGCCAGCAGTTACGGGTTCGGAGTTACAATAGGGGATACGCAGTATTTT
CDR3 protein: CASSYGFGVTIGDTQYF

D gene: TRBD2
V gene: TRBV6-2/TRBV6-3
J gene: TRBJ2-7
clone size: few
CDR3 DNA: TGTGCCAGTAGCTTCACTAGCGGGGGCGAAACAGCCTACGAGCAGTACTTC
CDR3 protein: CASSFTSGGETAYEQYF

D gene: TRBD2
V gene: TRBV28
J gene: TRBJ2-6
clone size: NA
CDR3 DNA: TGTGCCAGTCGACCGGGGGGAAGAAGGGTCTCTGGGGCCAACGTCCTGACTTTC
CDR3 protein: CASRPGGRRVSGANVLTF

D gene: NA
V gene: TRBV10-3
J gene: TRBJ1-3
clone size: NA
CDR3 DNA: TGTGCCTCCCGCCCCACAGGGAACTCTGGAAACACCATATATTTT
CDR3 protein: CASRPTGNSGNTIYF

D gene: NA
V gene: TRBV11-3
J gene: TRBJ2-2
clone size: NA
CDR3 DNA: TGTGCCAGCAGCCCTCCGGGCGCGGGGAGCACCGGGGAGCTGTTTTTT
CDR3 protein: CASSPPGAGSTGELFF

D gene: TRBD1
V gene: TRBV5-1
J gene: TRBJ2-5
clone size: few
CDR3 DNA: TGCGCCAGCAGCTTTAGGGGGCTGTCCCCCGGCGTCCAAGAGACCCAGTACTTC
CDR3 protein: CASSFRGLSPGVQETQYF

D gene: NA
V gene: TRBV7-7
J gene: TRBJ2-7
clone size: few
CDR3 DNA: TGTGCTAGCAGCAAGGGGGAAGACCTCTCCTACGAGCAGTACTTC
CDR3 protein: CASSKGEDLSYEQYF

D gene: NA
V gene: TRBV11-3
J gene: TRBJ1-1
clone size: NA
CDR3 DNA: TGTGCCAGCAGCGAAACAGGGAGGACTGAAGCTTTCTTT
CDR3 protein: CASSETGRTEAFF

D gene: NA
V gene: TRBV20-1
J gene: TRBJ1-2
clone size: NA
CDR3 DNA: TGCAGTGCTATTGGCTACACCTTC
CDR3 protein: CSAIGYTF

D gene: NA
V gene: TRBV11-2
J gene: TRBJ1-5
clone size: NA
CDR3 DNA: TGTGCCAGCAGCTTAGAGAACAATCAGCCCCAGCATTTT
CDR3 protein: CASSLENNQPQHF

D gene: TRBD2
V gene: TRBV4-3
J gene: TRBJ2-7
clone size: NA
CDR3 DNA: TGCGCCAGCAGCCAAGATCGCGGGGGGGCAAACTACGAGCAGTACTTC
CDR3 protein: CASSQDRGGANYEQYF

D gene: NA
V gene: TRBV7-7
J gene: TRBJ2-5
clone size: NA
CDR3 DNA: TGTGCTAGCAGCTTAGGGTATCAAGAGACCCAGTACTTC
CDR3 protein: CASSLGYQETQYF

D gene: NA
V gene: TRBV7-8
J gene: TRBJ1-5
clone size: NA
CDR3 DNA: TGTGCCAGCAGCTTATTGTCCCGGAAGGAGCCCCAGCATTTT
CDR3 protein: CASSLLSRKEPQHF